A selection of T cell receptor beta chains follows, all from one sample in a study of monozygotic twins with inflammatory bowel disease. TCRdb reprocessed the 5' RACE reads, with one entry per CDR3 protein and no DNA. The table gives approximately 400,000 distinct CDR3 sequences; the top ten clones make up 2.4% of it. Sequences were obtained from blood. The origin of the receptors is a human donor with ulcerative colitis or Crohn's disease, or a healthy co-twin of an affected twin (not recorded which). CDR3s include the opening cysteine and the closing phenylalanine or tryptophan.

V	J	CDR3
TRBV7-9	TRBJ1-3	CASSFSGNTIYF
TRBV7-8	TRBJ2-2	CASSSLSGRANTWELFF
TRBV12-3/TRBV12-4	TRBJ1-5	CAIGIGAQPQHF
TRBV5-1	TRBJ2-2	CASSLDGVRVTGELFF
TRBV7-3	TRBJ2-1	CASRETGGREQFF
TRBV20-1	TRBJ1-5	CSAKGQGLSNQPQHF
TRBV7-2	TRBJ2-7	CASSLLGRSSYEQYF
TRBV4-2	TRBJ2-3	CASSPGLLNTDTQYF
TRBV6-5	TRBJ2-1	CASSYSGLAGSYNEQFF
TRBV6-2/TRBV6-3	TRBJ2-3	CASSLHPGSPSTDTQYF
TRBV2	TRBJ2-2	CASSARWAAAELFF
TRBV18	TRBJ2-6	CASSPPTGGGGANVLTF
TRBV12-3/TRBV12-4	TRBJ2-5	CASTRGQQNQETQYF
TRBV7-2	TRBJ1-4	CASSWSTGSNEKLFF
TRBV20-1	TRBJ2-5	CSVQSGKEETQYF
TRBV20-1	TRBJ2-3	CSARVQASTDTQYF
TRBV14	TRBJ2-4	CASSPPGTGLNIQYF
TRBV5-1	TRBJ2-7	CASSLNAGTGDASFPYEQYF
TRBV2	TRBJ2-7	CASRTPAESYEQYF
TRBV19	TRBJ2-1	CASSKKGAGGLAATYNEQFF
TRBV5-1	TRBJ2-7	CASSPFAGGNEQYF
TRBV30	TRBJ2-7	CAYSHGTGIYEQYF
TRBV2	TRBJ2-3	CASSTSGGTDTQYF
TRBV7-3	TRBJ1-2	CASETLPNYGYTF